This T cell receptor (beta chain) is drawn from a study of radiotherapy plus CTLA-4 blockade in lung cancer (dated by TCRdb to 2016 to 2019). Notes on the research overall: Objective responses occurred in 15% to 20% of enrolled patients, and 25% to 40% achieved disease control. Study-wide findings and limitations: Early dynamic changes in blood T cell clones, together with increased serum interferon-beta after radiation, were reported as the strongest predictors of response. TCR clones derived from tumors expanded in peripheral blood after treatment with radiotherapy and ipilimumab.

The library was produced with the immunoSEQ multiplex PCR assay. Not all clones reach the TCRdb copy of this immuneACCESS table, which keeps in-frame sequences only. Checked studies attribute under half of the gap to unresolved V genes and leave the rest unexplained. Here the sample has some 66,000 clones; under 85% occur a single time. Approximately 4.1% of the sample rests with the top ten. From V the trimming removes 7 bases and from J it removes 4 bases, while the gene matches leave 14 bases of the junction unaccounted for. CDR1 and CDR2 (SNHLY, FYNNEI) derive from the germline V gene. From cysteine to phenylalanine, the CDR3 is 16 amino acids long. Just CDR3 DNA is preserved here, 48 bases in frame from base 1. Remarks on this clone: Its antigen is still unknown. Nothing much larger sits one base from this clone, and base qualities are not available.

The study tested focal radiation therapy combined with CTLA-4 blockade (ipilimumab) in patients with chemo-refractory metastatic non-small-cell lung cancer. The clonotype comes from a human donor with non-small cell lung cancer who had a partial response to radiotherapy plus ipilimumab. The chain is made from TRBV2 and TRBJ2-7; the junction holds 9 bases that match TRBD2. The sequencing used peripheral blood, collected from a patient treated with radiotherapy plus ipilimumab. The DNA reads as follows: TGTGCCAGCATTGAGGGCGGGCTAGCGGGAACATACGAGCAGTACTTC. The translation is CASIEGGLAGTYEQYF.